The subject of this entry is one T cell receptor (beta chain). The CDR3 sequence is 13 residues long. Germline V CDR1 and CDR2: DFQATT, SNEGSKA (reference sequence). V was pared by 3 bases and J by 5 bases, with 3 bases of the junction left unmatched. The sample is drawn from a study of blood T cell repertoires in COVID-19. Authors' methods: Scientists estimated how many nucleated cells there were by amplifying reference gene primers. Using immunoSEQ multiplex PCR, the repertoire was profiled, and TCRdb retains in-frame clones only, with some absent. Clone size and the V and J calls come from that table; the DNA yielded D and trimming. Of approximately 300,000 clones listed, 90% to 95% are singletons.

The sample was PBMCs or T cells enriched from blood (not recorded which). The chain carries TRBV20-1 and TRBJ2-5, with TRBD2 matching 10 bases. The clonotype originates from a woman in her twenties or thirties who had been exposed to COVID-19. As DNA, the CDR3 is TGCAGTGCTAGTGGGACTAGCGTTGAGACCCAGTACTTC. Protein product: CSASGTSVETQYF.